This paragraph reports one TCR beta chain. A multiplex PCR was run with 60 Vbeta primers and 13 Jbeta primers. The method was immunoSEQ multiplex PCR; TCRdb's version includes in-frame clones alone and lacks a portion of them. The sample has 80,000 to 95,000 clones; 78% are singletons. This sample stems from a study of cytomegalovirus exposure and HLA in healthy donors. CDR1 LNHNV and CDR2 YYDKDF come from the germline V gene (reference sequence). CDR3 length: 12 residues. V shed 1 base and J shed 4 bases, with 5 bases lying between them. The sequenced sample consisted of PBMCs. The sequence derives from a young man in good health and CMV-seropositive. The chain carries TRBV15 and TRBJ2-7; D remains unclear. As DNA, the CDR3 is TGTGCCACCAGCAGAGTCGAGTACGAGCAGTACTTC. Translated: CATSRVEYEQYF. Drawing the rest from reference TRBV15 and TRBJ2-7, the complete variable domain is DAMVIQNPRYQVTQFGKPVTLSCSQTLNHNVMYWYQQKSSQAPKLLFHYYDKDFNNEADTPDNFQSRRPNTSFCFLDIRSPGLGDTAMYLCATSRVEYEQYFGPGTRLTVT.